Listed below are T cell receptor beta chains from one sample, sequenced in a study of identifying expanded T cells in peripheral blood. Sequenced by immunoSEQ multiplex PCR; TCRdb stores in-frame clones only, minus some. The sample has tens of thousands of clones, 85% to 90% seen once. Source material: blood. The origin of the receptors is a person aged 18-70 years in good health. Each CDR3 is given with its conserved first and last residue. Each record gives: J gene, V gene, CDR3 protein.

j_call: TRBJ1-2
v_call: TRBV4-1
cdr3_aa: CASSQEGELRHYGYTF

j_call: TRBJ1-5
v_call: TRBV15
cdr3_aa: CATSRDRNSNQPQHF

j_call: TRBJ2-3
v_call: TRBV25-1
cdr3_aa: CASSEPGSTDTQYF

j_call: TRBJ1-3
v_call: TRBV2
cdr3_aa: CASSEQGNSGNTIYF

j_call: TRBJ2-5
v_call: TRBV11-3
cdr3_aa: CASSMGQGSQYF

j_call: TRBJ2-4
v_call: TRBV27
cdr3_aa: CASRLPPSGLAKNIQYF

j_call: TRBJ2-6
v_call: TRBV19
cdr3_aa: CASSDLAGANVLTF

j_call: TRBJ1-3
v_call: TRBV6-1
cdr3_aa: CASSESAWRQGTGNTIYF

j_call: TRBJ2-3
v_call: TRBV9
cdr3_aa: CASSVAVSTDTQYF

j_call: TRBJ1-6
v_call: TRBV7-2
cdr3_aa: CASSPSGGMNSPLHF

j_call: TRBJ2-7
v_call: TRBV28
cdr3_aa: CASSLRGASYEQYF

j_call: TRBJ2-5
v_call: TRBV5-6
cdr3_aa: CASSFATGGRETQYF

j_call: TRBJ1-6
v_call: TRBV28
cdr3_aa: CASRDSFLYNSPLHF

j_call: TRBJ1-4
v_call: TRBV15
cdr3_aa: CATSIRRTHNEKLFF

j_call: TRBJ1-2
v_call: TRBV5-6
cdr3_aa: CASSSRQGTVYGYTF

j_call: TRBJ1-1
v_call: TRBV5-4
cdr3_aa: CASSLGGGDTEAFF

j_call: TRBJ2-1
v_call: TRBV28
cdr3_aa: CASSLSPGGQFF

j_call: TRBJ2-7
v_call: TRBV6-1
cdr3_aa: CASSEAPTREQYF

j_call: TRBJ2-3
v_call: TRBV9
cdr3_aa: CASSDRTNTDTQYF

j_call: TRBJ1-5
v_call: TRBV18
cdr3_aa: CASSPASNQPQHF

j_call: TRBJ1-2
v_call: TRBV27
cdr3_aa: CASSPLRQRLNYGYTF

j_call: TRBJ1-6
v_call: TRBV6-5
cdr3_aa: CASQGEGSPLHF

j_call: TRBJ2-1
v_call: TRBV12-5
cdr3_aa: CASGSTPDGSSYNEQFF

j_call: TRBJ1-5
v_call: TRBV7-2
cdr3_aa: CASSPTTNQPQHF

j_call: TRBJ2-7
v_call: TRBV4-1
cdr3_aa: CASSQDQSSYEQYF

j_call: TRBJ2-1
v_call: TRBV7-6
cdr3_aa: CASSRFWTGTSDSYNEQFF

j_call: TRBJ1-2
v_call: TRBV19
cdr3_aa: CASSPGTGVYGYTF

j_call: TRBJ2-5
v_call: TRBV2
cdr3_aa: CATLGGVGETQYF

j_call: TRBJ2-5
v_call: TRBV5-1
cdr3_aa: CASSGRGGEETQYF

j_call: TRBJ2-1
v_call: TRBV4-1
cdr3_aa: CASSLAVRREQFF

j_call: TRBJ2-5
v_call: TRBV5-1
cdr3_aa: CASSLGQNQETQYF

j_call: TRBJ1-2
v_call: TRBV10-3
cdr3_aa: CAIMGVGRGRSGYTF

j_call: TRBJ1-1
v_call: TRBV5-1
cdr3_aa: CASSSTGTGTEAFF

j_call: TRBJ1-4
v_call: TRBV13
cdr3_aa: CASSAQGQANEKLFF

j_call: TRBJ1-2
v_call: TRBV4-3
cdr3_aa: CASSFRVEGYGYTF

j_call: TRBJ1-4
v_call: TRBV28
cdr3_aa: CASSFLGRTTNEKLFF

j_call: TRBJ2-7
v_call: TRBV28
cdr3_aa: CASSLGTGSAYEQYF

j_call: TRBJ2-2
v_call: TRBV5-1
cdr3_aa: CASSLQWTELTGELFF

j_call: TRBJ1-4
v_call: TRBV28
cdr3_aa: CASSLLTGGSNEKLFF

j_call: TRBJ2-5
v_call: TRBV18
cdr3_aa: CASSPRSGLKETQYF

j_call: TRBJ2-2
v_call: TRBV9
cdr3_aa: CASSVDRGWTGELFF

j_call: TRBJ2-3
v_call: TRBV19
cdr3_aa: CASSMIPQVDTQYF

j_call: TRBJ2-3
v_call: TRBV11-1
cdr3_aa: CASSSGQAATDTQYF

j_call: TRBJ2-2
v_call: TRBV2
cdr3_aa: CASGTPRDSGTGELFF

j_call: TRBJ2-3
v_call: TRBV20-1
cdr3_aa: CSATAGDTQYF

j_call: TRBJ2-7
v_call: TRBV14
cdr3_aa: CASSPRDFSYEQYF

j_call: TRBJ2-1
v_call: TRBV25-1
cdr3_aa: CASRDSGGGYNEQFF

j_call: TRBJ1-1
v_call: TRBV18
cdr3_aa: CASSPIGGDTEAFF

j_call: TRBJ1-6
v_call: TRBV14
cdr3_aa: CASSQGQIYNSPLHF

j_call: TRBJ2-3
v_call: TRBV2
cdr3_aa: CASSLDGHGMADTQYF

j_call: TRBJ2-1
v_call: TRBV4-1
cdr3_aa: CASSHQDTGGRNEQFF